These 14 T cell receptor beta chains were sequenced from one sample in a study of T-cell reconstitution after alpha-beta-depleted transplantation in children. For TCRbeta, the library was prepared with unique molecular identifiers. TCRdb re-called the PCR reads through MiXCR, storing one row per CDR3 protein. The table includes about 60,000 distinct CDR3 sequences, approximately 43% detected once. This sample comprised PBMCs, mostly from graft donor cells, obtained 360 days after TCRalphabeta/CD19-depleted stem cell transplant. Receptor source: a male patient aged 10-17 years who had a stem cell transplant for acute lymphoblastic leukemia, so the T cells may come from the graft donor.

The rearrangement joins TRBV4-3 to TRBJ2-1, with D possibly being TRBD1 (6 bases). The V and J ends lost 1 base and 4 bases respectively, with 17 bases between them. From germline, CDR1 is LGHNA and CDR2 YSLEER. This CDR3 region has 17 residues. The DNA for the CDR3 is TGCGCCAGCAGCCAAGTTCGGTATGGGACACCTTACAATGAGCAGTTCTTC. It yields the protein CASSQVRYGTPYNEQFF.

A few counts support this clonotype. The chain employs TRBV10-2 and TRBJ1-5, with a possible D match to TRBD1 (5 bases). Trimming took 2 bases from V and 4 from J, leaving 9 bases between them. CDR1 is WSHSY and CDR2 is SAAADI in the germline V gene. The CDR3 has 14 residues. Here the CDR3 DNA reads TGCGCCAGCAGTGAGGCTAGGGGAAATCAGCCCCAGCATTTT. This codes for CASSEARGNQPQHF.

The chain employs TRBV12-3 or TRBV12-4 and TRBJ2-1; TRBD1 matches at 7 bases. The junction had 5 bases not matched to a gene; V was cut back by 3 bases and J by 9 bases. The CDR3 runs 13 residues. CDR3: CASSFHSGGEQFF. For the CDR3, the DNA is TGTGCCAGCAGTTTCCATTCAGGGGGTGAGCAGTTCTTC.

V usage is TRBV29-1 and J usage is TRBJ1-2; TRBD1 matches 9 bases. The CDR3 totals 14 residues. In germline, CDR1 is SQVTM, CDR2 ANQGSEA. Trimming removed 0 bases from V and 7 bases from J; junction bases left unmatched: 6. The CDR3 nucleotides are TGCAGCGTTGAAGAATGGGGACAGGGTTCTGGCTACACCTTC. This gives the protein CSVEEWGQGSGYTF.

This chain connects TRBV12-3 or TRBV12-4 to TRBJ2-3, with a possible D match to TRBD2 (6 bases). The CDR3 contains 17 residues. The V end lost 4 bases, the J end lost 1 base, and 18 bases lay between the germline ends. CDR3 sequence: CASSSYRDLDGTDTQYF. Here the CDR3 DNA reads TGTGCCAGCAGTTCCTACCGGGACTTGGATGGCACAGATACGCAGTATTTT.

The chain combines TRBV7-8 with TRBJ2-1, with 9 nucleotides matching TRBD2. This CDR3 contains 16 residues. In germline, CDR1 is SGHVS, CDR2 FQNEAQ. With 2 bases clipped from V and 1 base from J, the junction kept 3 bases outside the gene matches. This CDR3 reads CASSLWREGSYNEQFF. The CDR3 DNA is TGTGCCAGCAGCTTATGGCGGGAGGGATCCTACAATGAGCAGTTCTTC.

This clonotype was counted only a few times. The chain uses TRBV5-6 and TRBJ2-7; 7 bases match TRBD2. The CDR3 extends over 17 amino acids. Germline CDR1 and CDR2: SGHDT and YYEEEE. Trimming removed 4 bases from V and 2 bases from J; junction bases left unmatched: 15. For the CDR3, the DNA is TGTGCCAGCAGCACCTGGATGTCCGGGACTACCCCCTACGAGCAGTACTTC. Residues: CASSTWMSGTTPYEQYF.

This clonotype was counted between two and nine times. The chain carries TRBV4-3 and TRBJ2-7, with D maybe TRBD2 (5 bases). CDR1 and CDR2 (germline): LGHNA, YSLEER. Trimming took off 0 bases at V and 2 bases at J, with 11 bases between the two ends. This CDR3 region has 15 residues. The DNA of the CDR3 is TGCGCCAGCAGCCAAGATCGTGGACTCGCCTACGAGCAGTACTTC. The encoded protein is CASSQDRGLAYEQYF.

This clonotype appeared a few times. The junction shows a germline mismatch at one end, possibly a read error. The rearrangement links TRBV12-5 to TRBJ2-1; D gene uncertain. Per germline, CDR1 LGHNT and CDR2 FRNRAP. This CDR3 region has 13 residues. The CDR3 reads CASGPGSHNEQFF. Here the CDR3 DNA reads TGTGCTAGTGGCCCGGGCTCCCACAATGAGCAGTTCTTC.

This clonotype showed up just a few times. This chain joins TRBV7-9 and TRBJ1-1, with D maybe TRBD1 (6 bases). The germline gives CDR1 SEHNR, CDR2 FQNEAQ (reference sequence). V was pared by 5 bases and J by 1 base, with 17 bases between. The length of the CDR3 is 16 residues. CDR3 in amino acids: CASSPRDKHGNTEAFF. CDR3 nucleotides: TGTGCCAGCAGCCCTAGGGACAAACACGGGAACACTGAAGCTTTCTTT.

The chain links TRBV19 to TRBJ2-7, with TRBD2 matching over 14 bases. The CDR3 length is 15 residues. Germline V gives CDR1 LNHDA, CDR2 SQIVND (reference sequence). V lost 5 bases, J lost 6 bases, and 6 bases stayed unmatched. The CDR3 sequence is CASSPGLAGGLEQYF. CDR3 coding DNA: TGTGCCAGTAGTCCCGGACTAGCGGGAGGTCTCGAGCAGTACTTC.

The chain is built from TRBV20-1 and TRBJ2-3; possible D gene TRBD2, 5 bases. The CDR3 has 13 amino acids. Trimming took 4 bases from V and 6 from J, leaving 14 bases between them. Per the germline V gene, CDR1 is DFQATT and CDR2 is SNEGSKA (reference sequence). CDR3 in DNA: TGCAGTGCTACAGCCCGACTATCCGATACGCAGTATTTT. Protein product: CSATARLSDTQYF.

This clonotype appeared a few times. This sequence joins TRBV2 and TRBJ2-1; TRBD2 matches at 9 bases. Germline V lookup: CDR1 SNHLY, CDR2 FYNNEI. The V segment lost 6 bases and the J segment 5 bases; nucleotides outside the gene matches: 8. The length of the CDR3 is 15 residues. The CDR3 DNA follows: TGTGCCAGCAGCGTCCCGGGACTAGCTAACAATGAGCAGTTCTTC. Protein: CASSVPGLANNEQFF. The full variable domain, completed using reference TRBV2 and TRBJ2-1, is EPEVTQTPSHQVTQMGQEVILRCVPISNHLYFYWYRQILGQKVEFLVSFYNNEISEKSEIFDDQFSVERPDGSNFTLKIRSTKLEDSAMYFCASSVPGLANNEQFFGPGTRLTVL.

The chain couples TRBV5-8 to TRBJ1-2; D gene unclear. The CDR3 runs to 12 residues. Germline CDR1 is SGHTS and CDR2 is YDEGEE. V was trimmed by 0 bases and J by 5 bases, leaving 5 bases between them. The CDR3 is CASSLGPYGYTF. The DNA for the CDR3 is TGTGCCAGCAGCTTGGGACCATATGGCTACACCTTC.